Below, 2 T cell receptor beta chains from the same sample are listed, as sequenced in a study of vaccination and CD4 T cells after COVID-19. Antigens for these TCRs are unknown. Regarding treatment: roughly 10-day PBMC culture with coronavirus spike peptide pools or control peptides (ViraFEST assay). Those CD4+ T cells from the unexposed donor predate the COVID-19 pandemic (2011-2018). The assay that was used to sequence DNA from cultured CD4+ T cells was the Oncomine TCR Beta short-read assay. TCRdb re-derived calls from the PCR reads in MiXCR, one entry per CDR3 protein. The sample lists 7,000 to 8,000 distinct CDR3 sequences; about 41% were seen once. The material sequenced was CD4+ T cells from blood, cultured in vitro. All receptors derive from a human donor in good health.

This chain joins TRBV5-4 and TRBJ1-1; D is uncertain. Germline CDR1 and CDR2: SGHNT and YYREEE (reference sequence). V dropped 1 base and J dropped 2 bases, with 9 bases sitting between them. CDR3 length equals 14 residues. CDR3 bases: TGTGCCAGCAGCTTGATGGGTTTAAACACTGAAGCTTTCTTT. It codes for CASSLMGLNTEAFF. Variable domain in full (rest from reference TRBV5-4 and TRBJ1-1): ETGVTQSPTHLIKTRGQQVTLRCSSQSGHNTVSWYQQALGQGPQFIFQYYREEENGRGNFPPRFSGLQFPNYSSELNVNALELDDSALYLCASSLMGLNTEAFFGQGTRLTVV.

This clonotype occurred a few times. CDR3 sequence: CASSLEIRGEGYTF. The CDR3 region has the DNA TGTGCCAGCAGCTTGGAGATCAGGGGCGAGGGCTACACCTTC. The V gene is TRBV5-4, the J gene TRBJ1-2; tentative D call: TRBD1 (6 bases). The CDR3 contains 14 residues. V lost 0 bases and J lost 8, with 14 bases in between. The germline gives CDR1 SGHNT, CDR2 YYREEE (reference sequence).